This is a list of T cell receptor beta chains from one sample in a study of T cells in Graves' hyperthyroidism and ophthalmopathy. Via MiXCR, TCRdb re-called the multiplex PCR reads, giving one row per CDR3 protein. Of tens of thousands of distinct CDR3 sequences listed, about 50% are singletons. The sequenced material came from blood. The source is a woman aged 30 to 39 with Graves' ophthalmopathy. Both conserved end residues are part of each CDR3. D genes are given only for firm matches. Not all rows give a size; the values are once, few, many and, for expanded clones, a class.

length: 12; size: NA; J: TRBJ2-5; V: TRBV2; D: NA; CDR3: CASSEVEGTQYF; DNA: TGTGCCAGCAGTGAAGTGGAAGGGACCCAGTACTTC
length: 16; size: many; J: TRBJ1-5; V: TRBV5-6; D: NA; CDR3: CASSRDGVSTSQPQHF; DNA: TGTGCCAGCAGTCGTGACGGCGTTTCGACCAGCCAGCCCCAGCATTTT
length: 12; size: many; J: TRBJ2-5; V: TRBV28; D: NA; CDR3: CASRWGGGTQYF; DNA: TGTGCCAGCAGGTGGGGGGGCGGGACCCAGTACTTC
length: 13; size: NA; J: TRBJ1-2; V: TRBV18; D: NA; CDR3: CASSQQGDYGYTF; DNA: TGTGCCAGCTCACAGCAGGGAGACTATGGCTACACCTTC
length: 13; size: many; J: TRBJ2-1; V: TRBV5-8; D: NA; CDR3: CASSLAGGNEQFF; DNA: TGTGCCAGCAGCTTGGCAGGCGGCAATGAGCAGTTCTTC
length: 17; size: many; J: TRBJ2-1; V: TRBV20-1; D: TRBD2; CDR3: CSASGTTGTSGNNEQLF; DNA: TGCAGTGCTAGCGGGACAACCGGGACTAGCGGAAACAATGAGCAGCTCTTC
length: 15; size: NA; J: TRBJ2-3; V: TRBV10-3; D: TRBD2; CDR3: CAISEPAGVGDTQYF; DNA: TGTGCCATCAGTGAGCCAGCGGGAGTTGGAGATACGCAGTATTTT
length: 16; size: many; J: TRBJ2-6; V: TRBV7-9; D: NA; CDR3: CASTSEPGSGANVLTF; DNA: TGTGCCAGCACTTCTGAGCCGGGTTCTGGGGCCAACGTCCTGACTTTC
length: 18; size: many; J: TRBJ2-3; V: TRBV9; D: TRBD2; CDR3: CASSVSRGAGGPTDTQYF; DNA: TGTGCCAGCAGCGTTAGCCGGGGGGCGGGAGGGCCGACAGATACGCAGTATTTT
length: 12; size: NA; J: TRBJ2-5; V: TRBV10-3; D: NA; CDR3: CAISESAQNQYF; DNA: TGTGCCATCAGTGAGTCGGCTCAGAATCAGTACTTC
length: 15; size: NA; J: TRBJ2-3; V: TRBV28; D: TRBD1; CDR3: CASSASTGATDTQYF; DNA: TGTGCCAGCAGTGCCTCAACAGGGGCCACAGATACGCAGTATTTT
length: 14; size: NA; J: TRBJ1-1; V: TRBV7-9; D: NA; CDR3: CASCLGGGETEAFF; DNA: TGTGCCAGCTGCTTGGGGGGAGGAGAGACTGAAGCTTTCTTT
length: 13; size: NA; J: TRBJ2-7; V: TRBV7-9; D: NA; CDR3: CASSGKASYEQYF; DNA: TGTGCCAGCAGTGGAAAAGCCTCCTACGAGCAGTACTTC
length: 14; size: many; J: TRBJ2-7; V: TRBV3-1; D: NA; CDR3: CASSQGPMGGEQYF; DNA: TGTGCCAGCAGCCAAGGACCTATGGGGGGCGAGCAGTACTTC
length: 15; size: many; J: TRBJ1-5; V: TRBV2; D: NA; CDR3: CASSDPGYSNQPQHF; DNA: TGTGCCAGCAGTGATCCCGGTTATAGCAATCAGCCCCAGCATTTT
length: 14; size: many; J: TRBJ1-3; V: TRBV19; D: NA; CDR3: CASSSAMYGNTIYF; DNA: TGTGCCAGTAGTTCCGCTATGTATGGAAACACCATATATTTT
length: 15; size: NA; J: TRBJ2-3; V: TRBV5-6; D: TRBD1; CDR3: CASSLGTGGSDTQYF; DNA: TGTGCCAGCAGCTTAGGGACAGGGGGTTCAGATACGCAGTATTTT
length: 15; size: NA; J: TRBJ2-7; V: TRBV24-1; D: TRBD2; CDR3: CATSARGGSHYEQYF; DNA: TGTGCCACCAGTGCTAGGGGCGGGAGCCACTACGAGCAGTACTTC
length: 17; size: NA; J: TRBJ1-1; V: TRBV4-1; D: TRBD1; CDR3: CASSQDSRGQGSTEAFF; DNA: TGCGCCAGCAGCCAAGACTCTCGGGGACAGGGGAGCACTGAAGCTTTCTTT
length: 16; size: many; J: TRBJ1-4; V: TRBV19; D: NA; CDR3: CASSISSGQRGEKLFF; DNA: TGTGCCAGTAGTATATCATCCGGACAGCGAGGTGAAAAACTGTTTTTT
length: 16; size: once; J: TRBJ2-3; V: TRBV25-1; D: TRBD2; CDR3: CASSEYPRAGGDTQYF; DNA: TGCGCCAGCAGTGAATACCCTAGGGCGGGGGGAGATACGCAGTATTTT
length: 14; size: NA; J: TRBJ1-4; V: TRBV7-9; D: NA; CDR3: CASSLYPGGEKLFF; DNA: TGTGCCAGCAGCTTATATCCAGGAGGTGAAAAACTGTTTTTT
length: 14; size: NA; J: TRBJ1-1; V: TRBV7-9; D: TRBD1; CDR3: CASSLQTGVGEAFF; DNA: TGTGCCAGCAGCTTACAGACAGGGGTTGGTGAAGCTTTCTTT
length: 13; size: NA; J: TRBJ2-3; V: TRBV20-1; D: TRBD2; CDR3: CSALYLAGGMQYF; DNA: TGCAGTGCCCTCTATCTAGCGGGAGGTATGCAGTATTTT
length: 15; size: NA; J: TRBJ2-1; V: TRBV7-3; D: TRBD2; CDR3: CASSPLAGGPVEQFF; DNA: TGTGCCAGCAGCCCACTAGCGGGAGGGCCGGTTGAGCAGTTCTTC
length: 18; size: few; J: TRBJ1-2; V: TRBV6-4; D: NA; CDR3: CASSYPKLTGKANYGYTF; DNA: TGTGCCAGCAGTTACCCCAAGCTGACAGGCAAAGCTAACTATGGCTACACCTTC
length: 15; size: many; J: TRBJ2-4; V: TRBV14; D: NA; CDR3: CASSQFTATGDIQYF; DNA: TGTGCCAGCAGCCAGTTTACAGCGACGGGGGACATTCAGTACTTC
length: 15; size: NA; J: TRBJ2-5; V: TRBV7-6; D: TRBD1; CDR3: CASTPSGQVEETQYF; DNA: TGTGCCAGCACCCCATCCGGACAGGTGGAAGAGACCCAGTACTTC
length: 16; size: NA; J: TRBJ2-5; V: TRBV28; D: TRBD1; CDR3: CASSRDRGFRQETQYF; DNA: TGTGCCAGCAGTCGCGACAGGGGGTTCCGACAAGAGACCCAGTACTTC
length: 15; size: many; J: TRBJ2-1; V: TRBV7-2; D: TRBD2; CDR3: CASNIRLAGASEQFF; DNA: TGTGCCAGCAACATAAGACTAGCGGGAGCCAGTGAGCAGTTCTTC
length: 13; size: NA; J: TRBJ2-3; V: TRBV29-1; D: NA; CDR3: CSVDGGDTDTQYF; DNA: TGCAGCGTTGACGGAGGGGACACAGATACGCAGTATTTT
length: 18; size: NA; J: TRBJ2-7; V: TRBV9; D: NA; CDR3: CASSVGGGGGPLSYEQYF; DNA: TGTGCCAGCAGCGTAGGAGGCGGTGGGGGCCCCCTCTCCTACGAGCAGTACTTC
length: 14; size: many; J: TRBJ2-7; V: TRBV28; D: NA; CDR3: CASSFWSNRNEQYF; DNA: TGTGCCAGCAGTTTCTGGTCGAACCGCAACGAGCAGTACTTC
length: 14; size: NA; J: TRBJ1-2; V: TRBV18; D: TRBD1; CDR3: CASSPTGFDYGYTF; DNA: TGTGCCAGCTCACCGACAGGGTTTGACTATGGCTACACCTTC
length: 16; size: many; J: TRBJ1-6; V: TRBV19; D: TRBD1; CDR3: CASSTFGQGANSPLHF; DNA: TGTGCCAGTAGTACCTTCGGACAGGGGGCTAATTCACCCCTCCACTTT
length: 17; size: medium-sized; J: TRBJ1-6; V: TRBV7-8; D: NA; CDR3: CASSPSVGSDNNSPLHF; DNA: TGTGCCAGCAGCCCCAGTGTGGGGTCCGACAATAATTCACCCCTCCACTTT
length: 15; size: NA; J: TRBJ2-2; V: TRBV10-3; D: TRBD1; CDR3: CAISEKGQGNGELFF; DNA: TGTGCCATCAGTGAAAAGGGACAGGGAAACGGGGAGCTGTTTTTT
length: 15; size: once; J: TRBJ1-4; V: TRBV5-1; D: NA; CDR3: CASSLERPANEKLFF; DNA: TGCGCCAGCAGCTTGGAACGGCCCGCGAATGAAAAACTGTTTTTT
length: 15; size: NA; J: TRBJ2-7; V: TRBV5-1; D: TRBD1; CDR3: CACSLVGQGMSEQYF; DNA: TGCGCCTGCAGCTTGGTAGGACAGGGCATGAGTGAGCAGTACTTC
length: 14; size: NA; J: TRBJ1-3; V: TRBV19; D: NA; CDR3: CATGLWGSGNTIYF; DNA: TGCGCCACCGGCCTGTGGGGGTCTGGAAACACCATATATTTT
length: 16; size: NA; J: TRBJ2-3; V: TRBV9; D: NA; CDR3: CASSRWGGGSTDTQYF; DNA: TGTGCCAGCAGCAGGTGGGGAGGGGGGAGCACAGATACGCAGTATTTT
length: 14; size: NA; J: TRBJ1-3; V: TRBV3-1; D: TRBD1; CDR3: CASSLTGYGNTIYF; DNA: TGTGCCAGCAGCCTGACAGGGTATGGAAACACCATATATTTT
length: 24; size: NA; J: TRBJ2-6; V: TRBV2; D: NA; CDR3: CASRLLWFLRGVPGLCSGANVLTF; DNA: TGTGCCAGCCGACTCCTCTGGTTTTTGCGGGGAGTCCCCGGGCTGTGCTCTGGGGCCAACGTCCTGACTTTC
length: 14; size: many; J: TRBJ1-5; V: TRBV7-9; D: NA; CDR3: CASSSSFGGQPQHF; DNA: TGTGCCAGCAGCTCCTCCTTCGGGGGTCAGCCCCAGCATTTT
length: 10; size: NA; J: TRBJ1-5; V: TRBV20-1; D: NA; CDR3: CSATPPGQHF; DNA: TGCAGTGCTACTCCACCGGGACAGCATTTT
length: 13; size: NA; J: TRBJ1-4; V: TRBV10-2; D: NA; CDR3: CASQDRNNEKLFF; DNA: TGCGCCAGCCAAGATCGGAATAATGAAAAACTGTTTTTT
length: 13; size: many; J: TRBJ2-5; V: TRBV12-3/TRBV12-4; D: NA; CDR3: CASSRTTEETQYF; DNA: TGTGCCAGCAGTCGGACTACAGAAGAGACCCAGTACTTC
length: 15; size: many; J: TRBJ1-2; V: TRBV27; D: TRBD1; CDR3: CASSSLTGGIYGYTF; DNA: TGTGCCAGCAGTTCGTTAACAGGGGGTATCTATGGCTACACCTTC
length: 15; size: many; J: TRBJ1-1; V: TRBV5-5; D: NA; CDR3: CASSLELTGVTEAFF; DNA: TGTGCCAGCAGCTTGGAACTGACAGGAGTCACTGAAGCTTTCTTT
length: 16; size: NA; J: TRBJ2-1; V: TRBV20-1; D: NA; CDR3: CSATEGVTGIRNEQFF; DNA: TGCAGTGCTACAGAGGGCGTCACGGGAATTCGCAATGAGCAGTTCTTC
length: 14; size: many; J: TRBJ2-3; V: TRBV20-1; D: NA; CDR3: CSARTGVSTDTQYF; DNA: TGCAGTGCTAGGACGGGGGTGAGCACAGATACGCAGTATTTT
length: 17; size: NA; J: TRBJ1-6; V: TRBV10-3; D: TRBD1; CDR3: CAISGQGDRPYNSPLHF; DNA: TGTGCCATCAGCGGACAGGGAGATCGCCCCTATAATTCACCCCTCCACTTT
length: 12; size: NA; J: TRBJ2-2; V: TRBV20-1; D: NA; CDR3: CSAGGGTGELFF; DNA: TGCAGTGCTGGAGGGGGTACTGGGGAGCTGTTTTTT
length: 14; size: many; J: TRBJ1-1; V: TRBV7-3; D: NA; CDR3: CASSPTTSNTEAFF; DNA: TGTGCCAGCAGCCCAACGACCTCGAACACTGAAGCTTTCTTT
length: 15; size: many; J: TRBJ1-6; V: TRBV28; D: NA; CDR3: CASSLLQGNNSPLHF; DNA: TGTGCCAGCAGTTTATTACAGGGTAATAATTCACCCCTCCACTTT
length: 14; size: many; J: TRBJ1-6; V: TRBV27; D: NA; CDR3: CASSLSQDQATLHF; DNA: TGTGCCAGCAGTTTATCGCAGGACCAGGCTACCCTCCACTTT
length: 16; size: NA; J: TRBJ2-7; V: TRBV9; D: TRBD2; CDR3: CASSGLAGVGTYEQYF; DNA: TGTGCCAGCAGCGGACTAGCGGGAGTCGGGACCTACGAGCAGTACTTC
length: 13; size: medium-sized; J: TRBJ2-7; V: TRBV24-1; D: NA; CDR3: CATSDPTRDEQYF; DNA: TGTGCCACCAGTGATCCAACACGGGACGAGCAGTACTTC
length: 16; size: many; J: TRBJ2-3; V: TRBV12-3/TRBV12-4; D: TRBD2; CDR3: CASSPRTSGSADTQYF; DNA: TGTGCCAGCAGTCCAAGGACTAGCGGGAGTGCAGATACGCAGTATTTT
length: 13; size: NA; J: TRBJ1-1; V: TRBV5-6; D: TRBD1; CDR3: CASSRTGVTEACF; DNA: TGTGCCAGCAGCAGGACAGGGGTGACTGAAGCTTGCTTT